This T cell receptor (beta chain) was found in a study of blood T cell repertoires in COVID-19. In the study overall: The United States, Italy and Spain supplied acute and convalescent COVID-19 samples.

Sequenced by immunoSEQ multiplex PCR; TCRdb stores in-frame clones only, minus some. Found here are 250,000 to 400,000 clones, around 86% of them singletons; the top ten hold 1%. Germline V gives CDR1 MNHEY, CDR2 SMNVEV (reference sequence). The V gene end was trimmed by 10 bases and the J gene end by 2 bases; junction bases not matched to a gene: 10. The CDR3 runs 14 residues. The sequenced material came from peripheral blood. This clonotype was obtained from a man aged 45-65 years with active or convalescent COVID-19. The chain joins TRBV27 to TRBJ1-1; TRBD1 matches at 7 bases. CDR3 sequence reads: CATTKGARNTEAFF. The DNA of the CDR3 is TGTGCCACCACTAAGGGGGCGCGAAACACTGAAGCTTTCTTT.